Included here is one TCR beta chain sequence, with context. Time point here: cycle 4 day 1 (C4D1), after 5 to 7 weeks of nivolumab. There was relapse after autologous stem cell transplantation in every patient, and there was variation in brentuximab vedotin exposure. The data derive from a study of PD-1 blockade in classical Hodgkin lymphoma. Germline CDR1 and CDR2: MNHNS and SASEGT. J lost 4 bases, V lost 0 bases, and 7 bases had no gene match. The CDR3 runs 16 residues. Sequenced by immunoSEQ multiplex PCR; TCRdb stores in-frame clones only, minus some. The sample comprises more than 95,000 clones, around 90% of which are singletons, and under 20% rests with the top ten.

This specimen was peripheral blood mononuclear cells (PBMCs), taken before the fourth cycle of nivolumab. The rearrangement links TRBV6-1 to TRBJ1-2, with 8 bases matching TRBD1. The receptor was isolated from a human donor with classical Hodgkin lymphoma. The chain's CDR3 is CASSEALVQGGYGYTF. The CDR3, as DNA: TGTGCCAGCAGTGAAGCCCTAGTACAGGGGGGCTATGGCTACACCTTC.